This T cell receptor beta chain was obtained from a study of T cells in Graves' hyperthyroidism and ophthalmopathy. This clonotype has ten or more counts. Graves' hyperthyroidism showing no ophthalmopathy progression within 18 months was considered stable. The CDR3 covers 14 residues. Looked up from germline, CDR1 is KGHDR and CDR2 is SFDVKD. The junction had 9 bases not matched to a gene; V was cut back by 9 bases and J by 4 bases. Regions amplified from RNA transcripts were the TCR beta CDR3 regions. Primed by the HTBI set, a first-round RT-PCR was run on the TCR CDR3. One entry per CDR3 protein, called by TCRdb with MiXCR from the multiplex PCR reads. This table has over 300,000 distinct CDR3 sequences, around 14% appearing once.

Material for sequencing was blood. The sequence derives from a woman aged 60 to 75 with Graves' hyperthyroidism. This rearrangement joins TRBV24-1 to TRBJ2-5; 8 positions match TRBD1. The CDR3 here is CATSDRGVSETQYF. DNA of the CDR3: TGTGCCACCTCCGACAGGGGAGTCTCAGAGACCCAGTACTTC.